These 29 T cell receptor beta chains originate from one sample sequenced in a study of blood T cell repertoires in COVID-19. TCRdb's copy holds only in-frame clones and misses some; the assay was immunoSEQ multiplex PCR. Of roughly 100,000 clones in the sample, 70% to 75% were seen once. The sample comprised peripheral blood. The receptors derive from a human donor with acute or convalescent COVID-19. The donor label of this sample is uncertain.

There are many counts of this clone. The V and J genes are TRBV7-9 and TRBJ1-1; D gene unclear. Deletions cut 3 bases from V and 5 bases from J, with 7 bases between. The germline gives CDR1 SEHNR, CDR2 FQNEAQ (reference sequence). This CDR3 is 12 amino acids long. The CDR3 sequence: CASSFGETEAFF. In nucleotides, the CDR3 is TGTGCCAGCAGCTTCGGGGAAACTGAAGCTTTCTTT.

V is TRBV5-1 and J is TRBJ1-4; 9 bases are a match to TRBD1. This CDR3 contains 14 residues. Trimming removed 4 bases from V and 8 bases from J; junction bases left unmatched: 6. The germline gives CDR1 SGHRS, CDR2 YFSETQ. The CDR3 DNA is TGCGCCAGCAGCCCGCGGACAGGGGAGGAAAAACTGTTTTTT. It is translated as CASSPRTGEEKLFF.

The gene calls are TRBV9 and TRBJ1-3; 9 bases align to TRBD1. Per germline, CDR1 SGDLS and CDR2 YYNGEE. V lost 4 bases to trimming and J lost 2 bases; unmatched junction nucleotides: 7. The CDR3 runs to 16 residues. The CDR3 reads CASSPRDRETGNTIYF. CDR3 in DNA: TGTGCCAGCAGCCCGCGGGACAGGGAAACTGGAAACACCATATATTTT.

The chain combines TRBV18 with TRBJ2-3; no clear D gene. The CDR3 is made up of 13 amino acids. The V gene lost 3 bases and the J gene lost 3 bases, with 7 bases spanning the gap. From germline, CDR1 is KGHSH and CDR2 LQKENI. CDR3: CASSPRVTDTQYF. In nucleotides, the CDR3 is TGTGCCAGCTCACCTCGAGTGACAGATACGCAGTATTTT.

V usage is TRBV12-5 and J usage is TRBJ1-4; 8 nucleotides align to TRBD1. The CDR3 is made up of 16 amino acids. V lost 2 bases and J lost 3; bases outside the gene matches: 5. CDR1 is LGHNT, CDR2 FRNRAP, per germline. The CDR3 coding sequence is TGTGCTAGTGGTTTGACGACAGGGGCGGCTAATGAAAAACTGTTTTTT. This sequence encodes CASGLTTGAANEKLFF.

The rearrangement uses TRBV5-5 and TRBJ2-7, with D possibly matching TRBD1 (6 bases). The CDR3 totals 12 residues. CDR1 is SGHKS and CDR2 is YYEKEE in the germline V gene (reference sequence). V lost 7 bases and J 13 bases, leaving 21 bases between the germline ends. CDR3 region: CASGSGAIPHYF. The CDR3 nucleotides read TGTGCCAGCGGCTCAGGGGCGATTCCACATTACTTC.

The genes are TRBV7-6 and TRBJ2-3; 7 bases align to TRBD1. J lost 0 bases, V lost 5 bases, and 11 bases had no gene match. CDR1 is SGHVS and CDR2 is FNYEAQ in the germline V gene. The CDR3 has 17 amino acids. CDR3 in DNA: TGTGCCAGCAGCCGAGGCCAGGGGGTCCGGAGCACAGATACGCAGTATTTT. This sequence encodes CASSRGQGVRSTDTQYF.

The chain employs TRBV11-2 and TRBJ1-1, with TRBD1 identical over 7 bases. The CDR3 spans 12 residues. Germline-derived CDR1 and CDR2 are SGHAT and FQNNGV. The V and J ends lost 6 bases and 6 bases, in that order; junction bases with no gene match: 4. The CDR3 spells CASSHQGAEAFF. CDR3 DNA: TGTGCCAGCAGTCATCAGGGGGCTGAAGCTTTCTTT.

V usage is TRBV4-1 and J usage is TRBJ1-1; D may be TRBD1 (6 bases). Trimming pared 6 bases from V and 2 bases from J, leaving 13 bases between. Germline-derived CDR1 and CDR2 are MGHRA and YSYEKL. The CDR3 runs 14 residues. This chain's CDR3 is CASSLQGANTEAFF. The CDR3 DNA follows: TGCGCCAGCAGTCTACAGGGAGCCAACACTGAAGCTTTCTTT.

V gene TRBV7-7 combines with J gene TRBJ2-1; 10 bases are shared with TRBD1. Unmatched junction bases numbered 4, after V lost 1 base and J lost 7 bases. The CDR3 loop spans 15 amino acids. Per germline, CDR1 SSHAT and CDR2 FNYEAQ (reference sequence). In DNA, the CDR3 is TGTGCCAGCAGCTTAGGGACAGGGGGAGGGAATGAGCAGTTCTTC. Translated, it gives CASSLGTGGGNEQFF.

This chain links TRBV27 with TRBJ2-3, with 7 bases lining up with TRBD2. The CDR3 contains 15 residues. J lost 5 bases, V lost 9 bases, and 14 bases had no gene match. Germline CDR1 is MNHEY and CDR2 is SMNVEV (reference sequence). CDR3 region: CASSIWGLREDTQYF. The CDR3 region has the DNA TGTGCCAGTTCTATATGGGGACTAAGGGAAGATACGCAGTATTTT.

This chain links TRBV5-1 with TRBJ1-1; tentatively, D is TRBD1 (5 bases). The CDR3 runs to 13 residues. V lost 3 bases and J 3 bases, leaving 9 bases between the germline ends. Germline V gene data show CDR1 as SGHRS and CDR2 as YFSETQ. Here the CDR3 reads CASSSGTYTEAFF. Written as DNA, the CDR3 is TGCGCCAGCAGCTCCGGGACTTACACTGAAGCTTTCTTT.

This clone was seen only a few times. The V gene is TRBV4-1, the J gene TRBJ2-2; D remains ambiguous. Per the germline V gene, CDR1 is MGHRA and CDR2 is YSYEKL. Deletions cut 6 bases from V and 5 bases from J, with 16 bases between. The CDR3 loop spans 15 amino acids. The CDR3 region is CASSPSAPRTGELFF. The CDR3, as DNA: TGCGCCAGCAGTCCATCGGCCCCGCGGACCGGGGAGCTGTTTTTT.

V and J are TRBV19 and TRBJ2-5; 9 bases are shared with TRBD1. This CDR3 spans 16 amino acids. Trimming cost V 1 base and J 5 bases; bases outside gene matches: 8. The V gene's germline CDR1 is LNHDA and CDR2 SQIVND (reference sequence). The CDR3: CASSIGQQGAGETQYF. The CDR3 DNA reads as TGTGCCAGTAGTATAGGCCAACAGGGGGCGGGGGAGACCCAGTACTTC. Variable domain in full (rest from reference TRBV19 and TRBJ2-5): DGGITQSPKYLFRKEGQNVTLSCEQNLNHDAMYWYRQDPGQGLRLIYYSQIVNDFQKGDIAEGYSVSREKKESFPLTVTSAQKNPTAFYLCASSIGQQGAGETQYFGPGTRLLVL.

This chain joins TRBV11-3 and TRBJ1-1, with D tentatively TRBD1 (6 bases). V was clipped by 8 bases and J by 2 bases, with 9 bases between them. CDR1 and CDR2 (germline): SGHNT, YENEEA. This CDR3 spans 12 amino acids. CDR3 region: CASQGHNTEAFF. The CDR3 DNA is TGTGCCAGCCAGGGACATAACACTGAAGCTTTCTTT.

CDR3 loop: CASSLGTPKQGYTF. The CDR3 DNA reads TGTGCCAGCAGCCTCGGGACACCTAAACAGGGCTACACCTTC. The chain links TRBV2 to TRBJ1-2, with a possible D match to TRBD1 (6 bases). The CDR3 sequence is 14 residues long. Germline assignment: CDR1 SNHLY and CDR2 FYNNEI. V lost 6 bases to trimming and J lost 8 bases, with 19 bases between them.

The DNA for the CDR3 is TGTGCCAGCAGTTACCGGCGGTTAAGGACCGGGACAGGGGCCAATGAGCAGTTCTTC. This codes for CASSYRRLRTGTGANEQFF. The chain recombines TRBV6-2 or TRBV6-3 with TRBJ2-1; 10 nucleotides align to TRBD1. The CDR3 sequence is 19 residues long. Germline-derived CDR1 and CDR2 are MNHEY and SVGEGT. V gave up 2 bases and J gave up 6 bases; unmatched junction bases: 16.

The V call is TRBV12-3 or TRBV12-4, the J call TRBJ1-6, with D unclear. This CDR3 is 13 amino acids long. Trimming removed 2 bases from V and 10 bases from J, with 9 bases in between. CDR3 sequence reads: CASSLYGNSPLHF. CDR3 sequence (DNA): TGTGCCAGCAGTTTATACGGGAACTCACCCCTCCACTTT.

The genes are TRBV6-5 and TRBJ2-5; D call uncertain. Germline assignment: CDR1 MNHEY and CDR2 SVGAGI. The V gene lost 8 bases and the J gene lost 9 bases, with 13 bases spanning the gap. The CDR3 consists of 11 residues. The CDR3 here is CASSKEWAQYF. The DNA of the CDR3 is TGTGCCAGCTCGAAGGAGTGGGCCCAGTACTTC.

This clone was picked up one time. The chain is built from TRBV9 and TRBJ1-6, with D possibly matching TRBD1 (6 bases). Germline lookup yields CDR1 SGDLS and CDR2 YYNGEE. CDR3 length equals 12 residues. Trimming took 7 bases from V and 14 from J, leaving 16 bases between them. The CDR3 DNA reads TGTGCCAGCGGCGGATCAGGGGCCTCCCTCCACTTT. Protein sequence: CASGGSGASLHF.

V is TRBV7-8 and J is TRBJ1-6; TRBD1 aligns across 9 bases. V shed 5 bases, J shed 13 bases, and the junction held 3 bases outside the gene matches. This CDR3 is 12 amino acids long. The germline gives CDR1 SGHVS, CDR2 FQNEAQ. The CDR3, as DNA: TGTGCCAGCAGCAAACAGGGGGCCCCCCTCCACTTT. Amino acid sequence: CASSKQGAPLHF.

J is TRBJ1-6 and V is TRBV6-5; 8 nucleotides match TRBD1. The germline V gene encodes CDR1 MNHEY and CDR2 SVGAGI. V shed 6 bases and J 9 bases; nucleotides not matched to a gene: 10. The length of the CDR3 is 15 residues. The CDR3 region is CASRFGQGEGSPLHF. CDR3 bases: TGTGCCAGCAGATTCGGACAGGGTGAGGGTTCACCCCTCCACTTT.

This clone came up many times. The chain is built from TRBV6-5 and TRBJ2-5, with a weak D call TRBD2 (6 bases). V shed 6 bases and J shed 7 bases, with 12 bases lying between them. Per germline, CDR1 MNHEY and CDR2 SVGAGI. The CDR3 totals 12 residues. CDR3 coding DNA: TGTGCCAGCAGGTCCGGGAGTCGGACCCAGTACTTC. Translation gives CASRSGSRTQYF.

In its sample, this clone was seen once. The chain combines TRBV29-1 with TRBJ1-1; 10 bases agree with TRBD1. This CDR3 is built from 12 residues. Germline V gene sequence: CDR1 SQVTM, CDR2 ANQGSEA. After removal of 4 bases from V and 9 bases from J, the junction contained 5 bases not matched to a gene. CDR3 bases: TGCAGCGTTGCGAGGGACAGGGGTAAAGCTTTCTTT. Translated: CSVARDRGKAFF. The whole variable domain, remainder taken from reference TRBV29-1 and TRBJ1-1, is SAVISQKPSRDICQRGTSLTIQCQVDSQVTMMFWYRQQPGQSLTLIATANQGSEATYESGFVIDKFPISRPNLTFSTLTVSNMSPEDSSIYLCSVARDRGKAFFGQGTRLTVV.

The gene calls are TRBV15 and TRBJ1-2; D unclear. Germline CDR1 LNHNV, CDR2 YYDKDF (reference sequence). This CDR3 region has 16 residues. Trimming pared 0 bases from V and 0 bases from J, leaving 11 bases between. CDR3 sequence: CATSRDLQPTNYGYTF. DNA for the CDR3: TGTGCCACCAGCAGAGATTTACAGCCCACTAACTATGGCTACACCTTC.

This CDR3 reads CASSIERDRATTEAFF. CDR3 coding DNA: TGTGCCAGTAGTATCGAACGGGACAGGGCAACTACTGAAGCTTTCTTT. The chain joins TRBV19 to TRBJ1-1; 9 positions match TRBD1. The CDR3 has 16 amino acids. J was trimmed by 5 bases and V by 3 bases; bases with no gene match: 10. Germline assignment: CDR1 LNHDA and CDR2 SQIVND (reference sequence).

The V and J genes are TRBV7-9 and TRBJ2-5, with D perhaps TRBD1 (5 bases). Trimming left V 5 bases short and J 3 bases short, with 22 bases between. CDR3 length equals 17 residues. Germline V gives CDR1 SEHNR, CDR2 FQNEAQ (reference sequence). CDR3 in amino acids: CASSPPPVGRREETQYF. The CDR3 DNA is TGTGCCAGCAGCCCCCCCCCGGTGGGGCGTCGGGAAGAGACCCAGTACTTC.

This chain joins TRBV7-2 and TRBJ2-7, with 8 nucleotides matching TRBD2. The trim removed 4 bases at V and 1 base at J, leaving 6 bases unmatched. The length of the CDR3 is 15 residues. Germline CDR1 and CDR2: SGHTA and FQGNSA. This chain's CDR3 is CASSSWGGGSYEQYF. The CDR3 region has the DNA TGTGCCAGCAGCTCTTGGGGCGGGGGGTCCTACGAGCAGTACTTC.

In this sample, this clone turned up once. The chain carries TRBV4-1 and TRBJ2-5; 9 bases map to TRBD2. The CDR3 extends over 14 amino acids. Per germline, CDR1 MGHRA and CDR2 YSYEKL. V gave up 4 bases and J gave up 1 base; unmatched junction bases: 1. Written as DNA, the CDR3 is TGCGCCAGCAGCCTTAGCGGGGGCCAAGAGACCCAGTACTTC. Translated, it gives CASSLSGGQETQYF.